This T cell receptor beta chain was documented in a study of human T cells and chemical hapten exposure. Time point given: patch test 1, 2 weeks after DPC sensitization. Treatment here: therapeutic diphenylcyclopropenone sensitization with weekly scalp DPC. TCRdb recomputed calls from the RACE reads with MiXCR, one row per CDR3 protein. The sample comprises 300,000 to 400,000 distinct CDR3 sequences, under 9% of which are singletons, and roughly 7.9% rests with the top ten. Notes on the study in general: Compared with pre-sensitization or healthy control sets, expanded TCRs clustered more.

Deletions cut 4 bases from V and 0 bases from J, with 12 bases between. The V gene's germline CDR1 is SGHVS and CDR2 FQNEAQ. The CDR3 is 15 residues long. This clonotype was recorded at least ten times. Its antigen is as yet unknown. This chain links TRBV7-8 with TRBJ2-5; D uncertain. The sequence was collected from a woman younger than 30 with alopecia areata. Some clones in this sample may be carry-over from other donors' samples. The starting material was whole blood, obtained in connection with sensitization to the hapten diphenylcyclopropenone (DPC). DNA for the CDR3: TGTGCCAGCAGCTCCTCGACGGCCTACCAAGAGACCCAGTACTTC. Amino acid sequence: CASSSSTAYQETQYF.